Listed here are 2 T cell receptor beta chains from one sample, sequenced in a study of shared clonotypes between healthy human individuals. Profiling relied on immunoSEQ multiplex PCR, and the TCRdb table lists in-frame clones only, not all of them. The table has about 2 million clones, 85% to 95% seen once. Input material: naive CD4+ T cells sorted from blood. Sample subset: CD45RA+ positively selected. All receptors derive from a man aged 18 to 29 in good health.

Details on this clone: This specimen includes other DNA sequences encoding the same CDR3. The rearrangement joins TRBV5-4 to TRBJ1-2, with unresolved D. The CDR3 has 13 residues. Germline CDR1 and CDR2: SGHNT and YYREEE (reference sequence). Between the trimmed V and J ends, which lost 5 bases and 2 bases, there was a span of 10 bases. In DNA form, the CDR3 reads TGTGCCAGCAGTCCAGACGGGAACTATGGCTACACCTTC. Its protein product is CASSPDGNYGYTF.

The rearrangement links TRBV5-4 to TRBJ1-1, with TRBD1 matching over 10 bases. In germline, CDR1 is SGHNT, CDR2 YYREEE (reference sequence). V was clipped by 6 bases and J by 2 bases; unmatched bases: 7. This CDR3 region has 15 residues. In DNA, the CDR3 is TGTGCCAGCATCCCTGGACAGGGGGGTAACACTGAAGCTTTCTTT. Translation: CASIPGQGGNTEAFF.